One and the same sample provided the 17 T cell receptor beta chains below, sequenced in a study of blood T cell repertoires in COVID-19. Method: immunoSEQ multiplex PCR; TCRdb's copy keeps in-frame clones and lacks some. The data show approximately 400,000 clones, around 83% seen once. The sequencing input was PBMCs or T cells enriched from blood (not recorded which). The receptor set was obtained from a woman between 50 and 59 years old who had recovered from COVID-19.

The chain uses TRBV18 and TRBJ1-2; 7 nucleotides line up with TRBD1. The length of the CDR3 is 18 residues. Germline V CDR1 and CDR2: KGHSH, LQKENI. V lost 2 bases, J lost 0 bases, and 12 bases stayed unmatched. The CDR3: CASSPRLRDSTSNYGYTF. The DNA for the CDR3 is TGTGCCAGCTCACCAAGGTTGAGGGACAGTACCTCTAACTATGGCTACACCTTC.

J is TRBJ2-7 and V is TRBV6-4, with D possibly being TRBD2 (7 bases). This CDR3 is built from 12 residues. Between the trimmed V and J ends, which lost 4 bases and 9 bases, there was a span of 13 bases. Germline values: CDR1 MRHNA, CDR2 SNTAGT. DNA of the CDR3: TGTGCCAGCAGTGGTCGGGGGGCGAGGCAGTACTTC. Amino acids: CASSGRGARQYF.

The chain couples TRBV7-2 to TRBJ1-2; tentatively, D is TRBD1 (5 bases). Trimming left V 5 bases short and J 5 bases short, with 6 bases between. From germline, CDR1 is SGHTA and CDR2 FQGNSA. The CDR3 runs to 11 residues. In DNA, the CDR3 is TGTGCCAGCAGCCGACAGTATGGCTACACCTTC. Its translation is CASSRQYGYTF.

The CDR3 here is CASSLEDSSNEKLFF. CDR3 DNA: TGTGCCAGCAGCTTGGAGGACAGTTCTAATGAAAAACTGTTTTTT. The chain employs TRBV5-5 and TRBJ1-4; a weak D match, TRBD1 (6 bases). This CDR3 has 15 amino acids. Looked up from germline, CDR1 is SGHKS and CDR2 is YYEKEE (reference sequence). V dropped 0 bases and J dropped 3 bases, with 9 bases sitting between them.

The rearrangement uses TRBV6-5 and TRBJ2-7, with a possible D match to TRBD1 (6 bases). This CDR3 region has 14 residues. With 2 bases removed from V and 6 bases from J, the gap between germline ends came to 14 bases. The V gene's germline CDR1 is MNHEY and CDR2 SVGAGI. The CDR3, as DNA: TGTGCCAGCAGTTACCGGGACACTTCAACCGAGCAGTACTTC. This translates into CASSYRDTSTEQYF.

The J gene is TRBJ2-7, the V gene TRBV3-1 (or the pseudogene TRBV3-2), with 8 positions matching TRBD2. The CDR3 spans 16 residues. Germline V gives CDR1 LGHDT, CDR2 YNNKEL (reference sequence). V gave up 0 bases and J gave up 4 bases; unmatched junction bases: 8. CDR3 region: CASSQELRGGQYEQYF. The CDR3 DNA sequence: TGTGCCAGCAGCCAAGAGCTCCGGGGGGGGCAATACGAGCAGTACTTC.

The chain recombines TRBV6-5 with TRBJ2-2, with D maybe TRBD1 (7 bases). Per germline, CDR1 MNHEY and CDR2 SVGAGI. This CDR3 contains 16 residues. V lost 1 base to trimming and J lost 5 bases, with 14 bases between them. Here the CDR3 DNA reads TGTGCCAGCAGTTACTTTTCGGCAGGGGGGACCGGGGAGCTGTTTTTT. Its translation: CASSYFSAGGTGELFF.

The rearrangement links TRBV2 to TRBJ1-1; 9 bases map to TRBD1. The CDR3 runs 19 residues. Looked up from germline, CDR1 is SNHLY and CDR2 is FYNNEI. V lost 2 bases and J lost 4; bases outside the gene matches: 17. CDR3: CASSEQPLYRDRDGTEAFF. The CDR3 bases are TGTGCCAGCAGTGAACAACCCTTATACCGGGACAGGGATGGCACTGAAGCTTTCTTT. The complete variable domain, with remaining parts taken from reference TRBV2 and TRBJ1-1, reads EPEVTQTPSHQVTQMGQEVILRCVPISNHLYFYWYRQILGQKVEFLVSFYNNEISEKSEIFDDQFSVERPDGSNFTLKIRSTKLEDSAMYFCASSEQPLYRDRDGTEAFFGQGTRLTVV.

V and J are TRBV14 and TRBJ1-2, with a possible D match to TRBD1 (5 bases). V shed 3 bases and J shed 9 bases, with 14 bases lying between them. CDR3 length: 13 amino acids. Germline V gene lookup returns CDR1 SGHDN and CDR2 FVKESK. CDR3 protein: CASSQGSTGSYTF. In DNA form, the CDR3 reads TGTGCCAGCAGCCAGGGATCCACAGGAAGCTACACCTTC.

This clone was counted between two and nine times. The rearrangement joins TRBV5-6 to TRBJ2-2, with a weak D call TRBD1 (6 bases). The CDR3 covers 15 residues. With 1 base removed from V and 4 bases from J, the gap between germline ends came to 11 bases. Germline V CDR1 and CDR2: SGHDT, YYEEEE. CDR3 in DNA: TGTGCCAGCAGCTTGATAAACAGGGCCACCGGGGAGCTGTTTTTT. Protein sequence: CASSLINRATGELFF.

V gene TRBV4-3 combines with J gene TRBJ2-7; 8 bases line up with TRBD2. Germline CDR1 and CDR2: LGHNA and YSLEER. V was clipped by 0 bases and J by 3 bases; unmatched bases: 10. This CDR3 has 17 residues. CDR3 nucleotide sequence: TGCGCCAGCAGCCAAGATAGGGGGACTAGGACGCGCTACGAGCAGTACTTC. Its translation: CASSQDRGTRTRYEQYF.

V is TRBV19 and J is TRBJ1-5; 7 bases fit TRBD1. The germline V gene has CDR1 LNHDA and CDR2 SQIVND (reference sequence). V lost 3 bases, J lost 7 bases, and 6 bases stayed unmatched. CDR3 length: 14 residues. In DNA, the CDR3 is TGTGCCAGTAGTATGTGGGACAGTTTCCAGCCCCAGCATTTT. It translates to CASSMWDSFQPQHF.

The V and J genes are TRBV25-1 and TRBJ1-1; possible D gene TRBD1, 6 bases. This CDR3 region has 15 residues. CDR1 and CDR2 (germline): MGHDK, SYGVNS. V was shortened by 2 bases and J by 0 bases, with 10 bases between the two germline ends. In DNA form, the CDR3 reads TGTGCCAGCAGTGAAACCCCAGGGGTGAACACTGAAGCTTTCTTT. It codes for CASSETPGVNTEAFF.

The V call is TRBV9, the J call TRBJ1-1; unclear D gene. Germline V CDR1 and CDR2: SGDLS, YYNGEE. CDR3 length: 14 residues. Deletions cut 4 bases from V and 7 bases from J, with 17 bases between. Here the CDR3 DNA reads TGTGCCAGCAGCCCAGAGGTGGCGCTGAATGAAGCTTTCTTT. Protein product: CASSPEVALNEAFF.

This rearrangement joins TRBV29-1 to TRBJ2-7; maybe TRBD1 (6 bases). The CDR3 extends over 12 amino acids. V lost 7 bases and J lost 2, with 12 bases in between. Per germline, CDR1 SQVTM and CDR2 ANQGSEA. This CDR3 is CSAEGDAYEQYF. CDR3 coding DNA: TGCAGCGCAGAGGGGGATGCCTACGAGCAGTACTTC.

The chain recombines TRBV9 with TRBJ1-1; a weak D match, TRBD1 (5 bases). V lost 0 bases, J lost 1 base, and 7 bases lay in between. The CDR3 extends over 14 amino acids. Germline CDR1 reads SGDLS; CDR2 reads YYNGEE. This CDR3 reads CASSVVGQNTEAFF. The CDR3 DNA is TGTGCCAGCAGCGTAGTCGGACAGAACACTGAAGCTTTCTTT.

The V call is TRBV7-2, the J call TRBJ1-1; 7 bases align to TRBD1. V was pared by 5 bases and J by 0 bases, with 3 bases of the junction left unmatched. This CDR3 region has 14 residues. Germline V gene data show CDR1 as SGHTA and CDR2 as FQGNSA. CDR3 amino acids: CASSPGTVNTEAFF. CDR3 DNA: TGTGCCAGCAGCCCGGGGACAGTGAACACTGAAGCTTTCTTT. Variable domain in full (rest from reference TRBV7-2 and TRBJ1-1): GAGVSQSPSNKVTEKGKDVELRCDPISGHTALYWYRQSLGQGLEFLIYFQGNSAPDKSGLPSDRFSAERTGGSVSTLTIQRTQQEDSAVYLCASSPGTVNTEAFFGQGTRLTVV.